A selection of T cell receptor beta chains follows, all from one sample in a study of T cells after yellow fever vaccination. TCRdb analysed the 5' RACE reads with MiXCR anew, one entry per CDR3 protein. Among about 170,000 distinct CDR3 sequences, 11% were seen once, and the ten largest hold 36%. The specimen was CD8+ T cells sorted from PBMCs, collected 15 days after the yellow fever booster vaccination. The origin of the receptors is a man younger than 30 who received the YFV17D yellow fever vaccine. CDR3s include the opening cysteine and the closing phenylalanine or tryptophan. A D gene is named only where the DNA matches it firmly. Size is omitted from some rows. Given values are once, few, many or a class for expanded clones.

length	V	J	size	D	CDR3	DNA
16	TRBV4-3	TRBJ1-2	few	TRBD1	CASSQDTGVGSYGYTF	TGCGCCAGCAGCCAAGACACAGGGGTCGGAAGCTATGGCTACACCTTC
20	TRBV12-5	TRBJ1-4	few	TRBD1	CASGLVLSDRGNWTNEKLFF	TGTGCTAGTGGTTTGGTCCTCTCGGACAGGGGGAACTGGACTAATGAAAAACTGTTTTTT
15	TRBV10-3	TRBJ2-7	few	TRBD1	CAISVGTASSYEQYF	TGTGCCATCAGTGTGGGGACAGCCAGCTCCTACGAGCAGTACTTC
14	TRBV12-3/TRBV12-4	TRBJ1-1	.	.	CASTLGRMNTEAFF	TGTGCCAGCACCTTAGGACGGATGAACACTGAAGCTTTCTTT
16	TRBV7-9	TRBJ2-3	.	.	CASSLAGTAITDTQYF	TGTGCCAGCAGCTTAGCGGGGACGGCCATCACAGATACGCAGTATTTT
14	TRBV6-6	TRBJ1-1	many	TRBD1	CASSYGTGNTEAFF	TGTGCCAGCAGTTACGGGACAGGGAACACTGAAGCTTTCTTT
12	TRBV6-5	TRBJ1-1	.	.	CASPPGGTEAFF	TGTGCCTCCCCCCCCGGCGGCACTGAAGCTTTCTTT
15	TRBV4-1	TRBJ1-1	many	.	CASSQDPDGNTEAFF	TGCGCCAGCAGCCAGGACCCGGACGGGAACACTGAAGCTTTCTTT
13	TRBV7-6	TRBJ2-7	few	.	CASSPYRGYEQYF	TGTGCCAGCAGCCCCTATAGGGGCTACGAGCAGTACTTC
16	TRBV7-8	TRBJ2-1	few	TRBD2	CASSPRRLAGGNEQFF	TGTGCCAGCAGCCCAAGAAGACTAGCGGGGGGCAATGAGCAGTTCTTC
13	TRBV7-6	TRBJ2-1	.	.	CASSPLEGDEQFF	TGTGCCAGCAGCCCCCTCGAAGGGGATGAGCAGTTCTTC
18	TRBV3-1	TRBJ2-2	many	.	CASSQESKGDPNTGELFF	TGTGCCAGCAGCCAAGAATCTAAAGGCGACCCGAACACCGGGGAGCTGTTTTTT
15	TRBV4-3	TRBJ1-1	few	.	CASSTRVATGTEAFF	TGCGCCAGCAGCACCCGCGTGGCGACGGGGACTGAAGCTTTCTTT
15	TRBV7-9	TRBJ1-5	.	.	CASSSGGGGDQPQHF	TGTGCCAGCAGCTCGGGGGGAGGAGGAGATCAGCCCCAGCATTTT
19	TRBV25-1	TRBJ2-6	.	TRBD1	CASSEPTDRDRSGANVLTF	TGTGCCAGCAGTGAGCCGACCGACAGGGACCGCTCTGGGGCCAACGTCCTGACTTTC
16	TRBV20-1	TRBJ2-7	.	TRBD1	CSASGRTGGNSYEQYF	TGCAGTGCTAGCGGGCGGACAGGAGGTAACTCCTACGAGCAGTACTTC
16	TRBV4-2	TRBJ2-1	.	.	CASSLSGSGRENEQFF	TGTGCCAGCAGCCTTTCAGGGTCAGGAAGGGAGAATGAGCAGTTCTTC
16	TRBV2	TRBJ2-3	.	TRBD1	CATREGTGALRDTQYF	TGTGCCACAAGGGAGGGGACAGGGGCCCTTAGGGATACGCAGTATTTT
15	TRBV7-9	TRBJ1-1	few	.	CASSLIVAMNTEAFF	TGTGCCAGCAGCTTAATCGTGGCTATGAACACTGAAGCTTTCTTT
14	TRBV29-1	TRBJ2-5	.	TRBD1	CSVVNRGLGETQYF	TGCAGCGTTGTAAACAGGGGGCTGGGAGAGACCCAGTACTTC
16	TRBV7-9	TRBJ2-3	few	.	CASSLSISGETDTQYF	TGTGCCAGCAGCTTATCAATTTCGGGGGAAACAGATACGCAGTATTTT
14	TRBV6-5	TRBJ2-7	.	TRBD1	CASSYAQGSYEQYF	TGTGCCAGCAGTTACGCACAGGGGTCCTACGAGCAGTACTTC
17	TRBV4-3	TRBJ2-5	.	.	CASSQTYPRGYQETQYF	TGCGCCAGCAGCCAGACTTATCCTCGGGGGTACCAAGAGACCCAGTACTTC
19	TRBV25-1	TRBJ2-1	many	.	CASSAPRGPTPGSYNEQFF	TGTGCCAGCAGTGCTCCCAGGGGCCCTACCCCAGGCTCCTACAATGAGCAGTTCTTC
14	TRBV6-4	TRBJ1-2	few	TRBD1	CASSETGQGYGYTF	TGTGCCAGCAGTGAAACGGGACAGGGCTATGGCTACACCTTC
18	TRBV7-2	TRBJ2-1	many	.	CASSLAYPGSVMYNEQFF	TGTGCCAGCAGCTTAGCGTATCCGGGGTCCGTCATGTACAATGAGCAGTTCTTC
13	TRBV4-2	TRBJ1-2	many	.	CASSQDDYYGYTF	TGTGCCAGCAGCCAAGATGACTACTATGGCTACACCTTC
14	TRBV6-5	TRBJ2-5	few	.	CASSEGAGGETQYF	TGTGCCAGCAGTGAGGGGGCGGGAGGAGAGACCCAGTACTTC
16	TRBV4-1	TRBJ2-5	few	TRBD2	CASSQDPAGGLKTQYF	TGCGCCAGCAGCCAAGACCCAGCGGGGGGACTGAAGACCCAGTACTTC
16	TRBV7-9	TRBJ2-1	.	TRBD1	CASSALGQGRGDEQFF	TGTGCCAGCAGCGCACTCGGACAGGGGCGCGGCGATGAGCAGTTCTTC
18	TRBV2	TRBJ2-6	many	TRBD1	CASSYRDSAVSGANVLTF	TGTGCCAGCAGTTACCGGGACAGTGCTGTCTCTGGGGCCAACGTCCTGACTTTC
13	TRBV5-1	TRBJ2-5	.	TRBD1	CASSGTAPETQYF	TGCGCCAGTTCCGGGACAGCTCCAGAGACCCAGTACTTC
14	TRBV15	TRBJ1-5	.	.	CATSRDLAGQPQHF	TGTGCCACCAGCAGAGATCTAGCGGGCCAGCCCCAGCATTTT
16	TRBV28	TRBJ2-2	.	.	CASSLKRPVYTGELFF	TGTGCCAGCAGTTTAAAGAGGCCAGTATACACCGGGGAGCTGTTTTTT
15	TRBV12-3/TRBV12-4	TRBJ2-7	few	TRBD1	CASSLGTGGWYEQYF	TGTGCCAGCAGTTTAGGGACAGGGGGCTGGTACGAGCAGTACTTC
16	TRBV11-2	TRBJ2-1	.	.	CASSFRPPSAYNEQFF	TGTGCCAGCAGCTTTAGGCCGCCTAGCGCCTACAATGAGCAGTTCTTC
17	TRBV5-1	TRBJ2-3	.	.	CASSPTGWTDGTDTQYF	TGCGCCAGCAGCCCAACCGGGTGGACGGACGGCACAGATACGCAGTATTTT
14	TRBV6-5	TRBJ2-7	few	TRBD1	CASSHGQGPYEQYF	TGTGCCAGCAGTCACGGACAGGGACCCTACGAGCAGTACTTC
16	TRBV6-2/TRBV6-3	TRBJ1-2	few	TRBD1	CASSLLTGNGQYGYTF	TGTGCCAGCAGCCTATTGACAGGGAATGGGCAATATGGCTACACCTTC
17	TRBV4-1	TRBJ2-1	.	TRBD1	CASSQDVGTGFYNEQFF	TGCGCCAGCAGCCAAGACGTGGGGACAGGGTTCTACAATGAGCAGTTCTTC
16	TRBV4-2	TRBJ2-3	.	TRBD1	CASSQEQGQGLDTQYF	TGTGCCAGCAGCCAAGAACAGGGACAGGGATTAGATACGCAGTATTTT
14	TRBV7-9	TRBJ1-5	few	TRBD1	CASSGTGVNQPQHF	TGTGCCAGCAGCGGGACAGGAGTTAATCAGCCCCAGCATTTT
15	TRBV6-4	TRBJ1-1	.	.	CASSDSGAPGTEAFF	TGTGCCAGCAGTGACTCCGGCGCTCCCGGCACTGAAGCTTTCTTT
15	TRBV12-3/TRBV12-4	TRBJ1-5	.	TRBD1	CASTSPDRGNQPQHF	TGTGCCAGCACCTCCCCCGACAGGGGCAATCAGCCCCAGCATTTT
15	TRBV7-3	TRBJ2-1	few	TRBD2	CASSPSGGGYNEQFF	TGTGCCAGCAGCCCCAGCGGGGGGGGTTACAATGAGCAGTTCTTC
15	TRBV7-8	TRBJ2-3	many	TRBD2	CASSLMRGASDTQYF	TGTGCCAGCAGCTTAATGCGGGGGGCGTCAGATACGCAGTATTTT
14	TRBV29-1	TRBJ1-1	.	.	CSVPQGPMNTEAFF	TGCAGCGTGCCCCAGGGTCCCATGAACACTGAAGCTTTCTTT
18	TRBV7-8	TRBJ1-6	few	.	CASSVPLQESSYNSPLHF	TGTGCCAGCAGCGTCCCCCTTCAGGAAAGCTCCTATAATTCACCCCTCCACTTT